What follows are 21 T cell receptor beta chains derived from one specimen sequenced in a study of vaccination effects on CD4 cells after COVID-19. The assay was immunoSEQ multiplex PCR, and TCRdb's table has in-frame clones only and misses some. This sample carries approximately 54,000 clones, 75% to 90% of them seen once, and the ten largest clones take approximately 2.4%. These TCRs' antigens remain unknown. Expansion with viral peptide pools was applied to antigen-specific CD4+ T cells by the ViraFEST assay prior to sequencing. Culture proceeded for more than nine days, and CD4+ T cells were then isolated. The material was CD4+ T cells from PBMCs cultured with HCoV-229E spike peptides, obtained before COVID-19 vaccination. The receptors come from a human donor who received a COVID-19 vaccine.

The chain is built from TRBV18 and TRBJ2-1; perhaps TRBD2 as D (7 bases). CDR3 length equals 16 residues. Germline CDR1 reads KGHSH; CDR2 reads LQKENI. The V gene lost 0 bases and the J gene lost 4 bases, with 13 bases spanning the gap. In DNA form, the CDR3 reads TGTGCCAGCTCACCACCCACCGGGGGGCCGTACAATGAGCAGTTCTTC. It yields the protein CASSPPTGGPYNEQFF.

The V and J genes are TRBV5-1 and TRBJ1-2; maybe TRBD1 (5 bases). The V end was cut by 2 bases, the J end by 3 bases, with 8 bases between. CDR1 is SGHRS and CDR2 is YFSETQ in the germline V gene. The CDR3 is 13 amino acids. DNA for the CDR3: TGCGCCAGCAGCTTCAGCAGGGACTATGGCTACACCTTC. This sequence encodes CASSFSRDYGYTF.

The chain recombines TRBV10-1 with TRBJ2-1; 9 bases line up with TRBD2. V lost 0 bases, J lost 5 bases, and 5 bases stayed unmatched. The CDR3 is 16 residues long. CDR1 and CDR2 (germline): WNHNN, SYGVQD (reference sequence). The CDR3, as DNA: TGCGCCAGCAGTGAGTCGACAGCGGGGGGTGACAATGAGCAGTTCTTC. Residues: CASSESTAGGDNEQFF.

This chain joins TRBV4-1 and TRBJ2-2, with D possibly being TRBD1 or TRBD2 (6 bases each). The germline V gene has CDR1 MGHRA and CDR2 YSYEKL. This CDR3 has 15 amino acids. Between the trimmed V and J ends, which lost 1 base and 6 bases, there was a span of 12 bases. The CDR3 nucleotides read TGCGCCAGCAGCCAAGCTATAAGGGGGGCCGGGGAGCTGTTTTTT. It specifies CASSQAIRGAGELFF.

This CDR3 reads CASSFVGRELFF. The DNA of the CDR3 is TGTGCCAGCAGCTTCGTAGGGAGGGAGCTGTTTTTT. V usage is TRBV5-4 and J usage is TRBJ2-2; no definite D call. The ends were cut back, 2 bases at V and 9 bases at J, with 8 bases in the middle. Looked up from germline, CDR1 is SGHNT and CDR2 is YYREEE (reference sequence). This CDR3 comprises 12 residues.

The chain is built from TRBV5-1 and TRBJ1-3; 8 bases align to TRBD1. V dropped 0 bases and J dropped 4; count of bases not matched to a gene: 6. The CDR3 has 16 residues. Germline V gene sequence: CDR1 SGHRS, CDR2 YFSETQ. The CDR3 bases are TGCGCCAGCAGCTTGGAGGTCAGGGGGCACGGAAACACCATATATTTT. Protein: CASSLEVRGHGNTIYF.

This clone was counted once. Germline and junction disagree at one end, which may indicate a read error. The chain has TRBV3-1 (or the pseudogene TRBV3-2) and TRBJ2-1; D may match TRBD1 or TRBD2 (5 bases each). CDR3 size: 13 residues. Germline lookup yields CDR1 LGHDT and CDR2 YNNKEL (reference sequence). CDR3 nucleotides: TGTGCCAGCAGCCTACAACGGGGCAATGGGCAGTTCTTC. This gives the protein CASSLQRGNGQFF.

V is TRBV12-3 or TRBV12-4 and J is TRBJ1-1, with 9 nucleotides matching TRBD1. CDR3 length: 12 residues. Trimming at V came to 5 bases and at J to 8 bases, leaving 3 bases not matched to a gene. The DNA of the CDR3 is TGTGCCAGCAGTACCGGGACAGGGGAAGCTTTCTTT. The encoded protein is CASSTGTGEAFF.

This clone occurred once. The chain has TRBV3-1 (or the pseudogene TRBV3-2) and TRBJ2-7, with 8 bases lining up with TRBD2. This CDR3 is built from 17 residues. V shed 4 bases and J 3 bases; nucleotides not matched to a gene: 14. Looked up from germline, CDR1 is LGHDT and CDR2 is YNNKEL (reference sequence). This chain's CDR3 is CASSPAGARGVIYEQYV. In DNA form, the CDR3 reads TGTGCCAGCAGCCCGGCTGGGGCGCGGGGGGTGATCTACGAGCAGTACGTC.

CDR3 residues: CASRKGQGNQPQHF. The DNA for the CDR3 is TGTGCCAGCAGGAAGGGTCAAGGCAATCAGCCCCAGCATTTT. V and J are TRBV6-5 and TRBJ1-5, with D unclear. Germline CDR1 and CDR2: MNHEY and SVGAGI. V lost 6 bases, J lost 2 bases, and 11 bases lay in between. The CDR3 is 14 residues long.

The chain employs TRBV19 and TRBJ1-5, with D possibly being TRBD1 (5 bases). The germline V gene encodes CDR1 LNHDA and CDR2 SQIVND (reference sequence). Trimming removed 7 bases at V and 5 bases at J, with 18 bases between. This CDR3 comprises 15 residues. CDR3 region: CASTPPGFAYQPQHF. The CDR3 DNA sequence: TGTGCCAGTACCCCACCAGGGTTCGCGTATCAGCCCCAGCATTTT.

V gene TRBV5-6 combines with J gene TRBJ2-2; D is uncertain. This CDR3 spans 12 amino acids. V shed 2 bases and J shed 6 bases, with 5 bases lying between them. Germline loops: CDR1 SGHDT, CDR2 YYEEEE. CDR3 nucleotides: TGTGCCAGCAGCTTCAAGCCCGGGGAGCTGTTTTTT. Translated: CASSFKPGELFF. Together with reference TRBV5-6 and TRBJ2-2, the CDR3 gives the full variable domain: DAGVTQSPTHLIKTRGQQVTLRCSPKSGHDTVSWYQQALGQGPQFIFQYYEEEERQRGNFPDRFSGHQFPNYSSELNVNALLLGDSALYLCASSFKPGELFFGEGSRLTVL.

The chain is built from TRBV7-2 and TRBJ1-4, with 7 bases fitting TRBD1. J lost 8 bases, V lost 6 bases, and 21 bases had no gene match. This CDR3 contains 18 residues. CDR1 and CDR2 (germline): SGHTA, FQGNSA. The DNA for the CDR3 is TGTGCCAGCAGAAAAAAGACAGGGTCAATTCGGGATAACGAAAAACTGTTTTTT. Its translation: CASRKKTGSIRDNEKLFF. The full variable domain, in which reference TRBV7-2 and TRBJ1-4 provide the parts outside the CDR3, is GAGVSQSPSNKVTEKGKDVELRCDPISGHTALYWYRQSLGQGLEFLIYFQGNSAPDKSGLPSDRFSAERTGGSVSTLTIQRTQQEDSAVYLCASRKKTGSIRDNEKLFFGSGTQLSVL.

This clone appeared once. The chain couples TRBV5-5 to TRBJ1-1, with 8 bases lining up with TRBD1. This CDR3 contains 16 residues. The V gene end was trimmed by 1 base and the J gene end by 0 bases; junction bases not matched to a gene: 5. Germline V gives CDR1 SGHKS, CDR2 YYEKEE (reference sequence). The CDR3 DNA sequence: TGTGCCAGCAGCTTGTACCAGGGGGCCATGAACACTGAAGCTTTCTTT. It translates to CASSLYQGAMNTEAFF.

CDR3 amino acids: CASSLAGAGEQYV. The CDR3 nucleotides read TGTGCCAGCAGCTTAGCAGGGGCGGGCGAGCAGTACGTC. This chain links TRBV7-9 with TRBJ2-7; either TRBD1 or TRBD2 may fit D (5 bases each). The germline gives CDR1 SEHNR, CDR2 FQNEAQ (reference sequence). CDR3 length: 13 residues. The V and J ends lost 0 bases and 6 bases respectively, with 9 bases between them.

The chain has TRBV6-2 or TRBV6-3 and TRBJ2-7; D ambiguous. V lost 3 bases to trimming and J lost 4 bases, with 13 bases between them. Germline V gene lookup returns CDR1 MNHEY and CDR2 SVGEGT. CDR3 length equals 14 residues. In DNA, the CDR3 is TGTGCCAGCAGTTATAATACCAGAGGATACGAGCAGTACGTC. Its translation: CASSYNTRGYEQYV.

This clone turned up a few times. CDR3 region: CASSLDGAYQPQHF. The CDR3 DNA is TGTGCCAGCAGCTTAGATGGGGCTTATCAGCCCCAGCATTTT. V usage is TRBV11-2 and J usage is TRBJ1-5, with D perhaps TRBD1 (5 bases). CDR3 length: 14 residues. The V end lost 0 bases, the J end lost 5 bases, and 8 bases lay between the germline ends. Germline V CDR1 and CDR2: SGHAT, FQNNGV.

The chain uses TRBV25-1 and TRBJ1-2, with a possible D match to TRBD1 (6 bases). Between the trimmed V and J ends, which lost 8 bases and 2 bases, there was a span of 12 bases. The CDR3 is made up of 13 amino acids. Germline V gene sequence: CDR1 MGHDK, CDR2 SYGVNS. Here the CDR3 DNA reads TGTGCCAGCTCTCCAGACAGGAACTATGGCTACACCTTC. Translated: CASSPDRNYGYTF.

The chain joins TRBV12-3 or TRBV12-4 to TRBJ1-1; D unresolved. The CDR3 spans 12 residues. V gave up 7 bases and J gave up 1 base, with 7 bases separating them. The CDR3 nucleotides are TGTGCCAGCATCTTGGGGAACACTGAAGCTTTCTTT. Translation: CASILGNTEAFF.

The chain uses TRBV7-2 and TRBJ1-1, with a weak D call TRBD1 (5 bases). Looked up from germline, CDR1 is SGHTA and CDR2 is FQGNSA. CDR3 size: 12 residues. V was shortened by 1 base and J by 11 bases, with 11 bases between the two germline ends. In DNA form, the CDR3 reads TGTGCCAGCAGCTTAGTGGGGGATCCGGCTTTCTTT. Protein: CASSLVGDPAFF.

The rearrangement joins TRBV6-2 or TRBV6-3 to TRBJ2-7; 9 bases are a match to TRBD2. V lost 5 bases, J lost 2 bases, and 4 bases stayed unmatched. Germline V gene lookup returns CDR1 MNHEY and CDR2 SVGEGT. This CDR3 has 14 residues. CDR3 loop: CASSLPSGTYEQYV. The CDR3 coding sequence is TGTGCCAGCAGTCTGCCTAGCGGGACCTACGAGCAGTACGTC.